Below are 4 T cell receptor beta chains sequenced from a single sample in a study of early T cells in non-severe SARS-CoV-2 infection. TCRdb re-analysed the 5' RACE reads in MiXCR, keeping a single row per CDR3 protein. The profile shows 60,000 or so distinct CDR3 sequences, roughly 8.7% of them singletons. This specimen consisted of whole blood, obtained at baseline. The receptors come from an adult who was a healthcare worker with PCR-confirmed SARS-CoV-2 infection or an uninfected control (not recorded which).

The chain is built from TRBV2 and TRBJ2-1; 11 nucleotides agree with TRBD1. V was pared by 6 bases and J by 8 bases, with 9 bases of the junction left unmatched. The CDR3 loop spans 15 amino acids. Per the germline V gene, CDR1 is SNHLY and CDR2 is FYNNEI. DNA for the CDR3: TGTGCCAGCAGCTCAGAGGGGACAGGGGGATATGAGCAGTTCTTC. Translation: CASSSEGTGGYEQFF. The full variable domain, in which reference TRBV2 and TRBJ2-1 provide the parts outside the CDR3, is EPEVTQTPSHQVTQMGQEVILRCVPISNHLYFYWYRQILGQKVEFLVSFYNNEISEKSEIFDDQFSVERPDGSNFTLKIRSTKLEDSAMYFCASSSEGTGGYEQFFGPGTRLTVL.

For this clonotype: One end of the junction does not line up with germline, which may come from a read error. The V and J genes are TRBV3-1 and TRBJ2-1; D could derive from TRBD1 or TRBD2 (6 bases each). The CDR3 consists of 13 residues. Germline V gene sequence: CDR1 LGHDT, CDR2 YNNKEL (reference sequence). The CDR3 DNA reads as TGTGCCAGCAGCCATTGGGGGGACAATAAGCAGTTCTTC. Translation gives CASSHWGDNKQFF.

This clonotype was picked up a small number of times. The chain uses TRBV12-3 or TRBV12-4 and TRBJ2-2; TRBD1 aligns across 9 bases. The CDR3 spans 17 residues. The J segment lost 1 base and the V segment lost 6 bases, leaving 9 bases of the junction unmatched. CDR3 sequence: CASRQPGQGLNTGELFF. In DNA form, the CDR3 reads TGTGCCAGCAGACAACCCGGACAGGGGTTGAACACCGGGGAGCTGTTTTTT.

This clonotype was picked up many times. The chain is built from TRBV20-1 and TRBJ1-1, with D unclear. CDR1 and CDR2 from the germline V gene are DFQATT and SNEGSKA (reference sequence). The CDR3 runs to 14 residues. V gave up 0 bases and J gave up 1 base, with 9 bases separating them. The CDR3 nucleotides read TGCAGTGCTAGAGATCAACGGTCGAACACTGAAGCTTTCTTT. This encodes CSARDQRSNTEAFF.